A single sample is the source of the 7 T cell receptor beta chains below, sequenced in a study of T cell responses to AZD1222 COVID-19 vaccine. Profiled with immunoSEQ multiplex PCR; TCRdb holds only in-frame clones, not every one. The sample consists of about 140,000 clones, approximately 90% of them appearing once. This material consisted of peripheral blood, taken 28 days after the second AZD1222 dose. The receptor source for this set is an adult who received the AZD1222 COVID-19 vaccine.

This chain links TRBV6-5 with TRBJ1-1; 7 nucleotides agree with TRBD1. The length of the CDR3 is 13 residues. The trim removed 2 bases at V and 6 bases at J, leaving 3 bases unmatched. CDR1 is MNHEY, CDR2 SVGAGI, per germline. As DNA, the CDR3 is TGTGCCAGCAGTTACCGACAGGGTCCTGAAGCTTTCTTT. Protein product: CASSYRQGPEAFF.

The rearrangement joins TRBV5-1 to TRBJ1-5; D remains ambiguous. The germline V and J ends were trimmed by 4 bases and 1 base, with 15 bases remaining between them. This CDR3 region has 16 residues. The V gene's germline CDR1 is SGHRS and CDR2 YFSETQ. DNA of the CDR3: TGCGCCAGCAGCCTCGGAGCAGGAGGGAGCAATCAGCCCCAGCATTTT. This translates into CASSLGAGGSNQPQHF. Drawing the rest from reference TRBV5-1 and TRBJ1-5, the complete variable domain is KAGVTQTPRYLIKTRGQQVTLSCSPISGHRSVSWYQQTPGQGLQFLFEYFSETQRNKGNFPGRFSGRQFSNSRSEMNVSTLELGDSALYLCASSLGAGGSNQPQHFGDGTRLSIL.

V usage is TRBV11-2 and J usage is TRBJ1-3; D remains ambiguous. Germline V CDR1 and CDR2: SGHAT, FQNNGV. Trimming removed 4 bases from V and 0 bases from J, with 7 bases in between. This CDR3 is built from 14 residues. This CDR3 is CASSSVSSGNTIYF. CDR3 coding DNA: TGTGCCAGCAGCTCCGTGAGCTCTGGAAACACCATATATTTT. Full variable domain (rest looked up from reference TRBV11-2 and TRBJ1-3): EAGVAQSPRYKIIEKRQSVAFWCNPISGHATLYWYQQILGQGPKLLIQFQNNGVVDDSQLPKDRFSAERLKGVDSTLKIQPAKLEDSAVYLCASSSVSSGNTIYFGEGSWLTVV.

The chain combines TRBV25-1 with TRBJ2-5; D could derive from TRBD1 or TRBD2 (5 bases each). V lost 8 bases, J lost 5 bases, and 21 bases lay in between. The CDR3 contains 15 residues. Germline V lookup: CDR1 MGHDK, CDR2 SYGVNS. DNA of the CDR3: TGTGCCAGCGGACTTACCTCGACAGTGATTGAGACCCAGTACTTC. Translation gives CASGLTSTVIETQYF.

This clone was observed once. V and J are TRBV28 and TRBJ1-5, with a possible D match to TRBD1 (6 bases). The germline gives CDR1 MDHEN, CDR2 SYDVKM. With 8 bases removed from V and 8 bases from J, the gap between germline ends came to 22 bases. The CDR3 covers 15 residues. CDR3 sequence: CASVSAAGDRKPQHF. CDR3 DNA: TGTGCCAGCGTTTCAGCGGCAGGGGATAGGAAGCCCCAGCATTTT.

This clone was counted between two and nine times. The CDR3 DNA reads TGTGCCAGAAGCTACCTCAGGGGTGTGGGGATGAACACTGAAGCTTTCTTT. This sequence encodes CARSYLRGVGMNTEAFF. V usage is TRBV5-3 and J usage is TRBJ1-1, with TRBD1 as a possible D gene (6 bases). TRBV5-3 falls under the ORF class, with uncertain function. The CDR3 length is 17 residues. Trimming removed 3 bases at V and 0 bases at J, with 18 bases between.

J is TRBJ2-6 and V is TRBV10-3; unclear D gene. V shed 2 bases and J shed 0 bases, with 11 bases lying between them. Germline assignment: CDR1 ENHRY and CDR2 SYGVKD. The CDR3 spans 17 residues. The CDR3 reads CAISEVRQASGANVLTF. The CDR3 nucleotides are TGTGCCATCAGTGAGGTCAGGCAGGCCTCTGGGGCCAACGTCCTGACTTTC.